The clone carrying this TCR beta chain was observed a single time. Its matching antigen is unknown. The data belong to a study of blood T cells in healthy people across ages. Study-wide results and limits: The study found more naive CD4+ cells and higher diversity in long-lived than aged donors. Measured against age, TCR beta diversity per million T cells decreased in a roughly linear manner. A conclusive naive versus antigen-experienced comparison was prevented by the unsorted PBMCs.

The V gene's germline CDR1 is SNHLY and CDR2 FYNNEI. V was pared by 5 bases and J by 0 bases, with 5 bases of the junction left unmatched. The CDR3 extends over 17 amino acids. A second roughly 6 to 12 cycle PCR used barcoded and J-beta primers. TCRdb ran MiXCR on the 5' RACE reads and lists one entry per CDR3 protein. This table has under 2,000,000 distinct CDR3 sequences, about 50% appearing once. The receptor's source is a woman between 40 and 55 years old in good health. The sequencing sample was made of blood. The chain is built from TRBV2 and TRBJ1-6; 9 bases fit TRBD1. CDR3 coding DNA: TGTGCCAGCAGTCCGGAGACAGGGGGCTCCTATAATTCACCCCTCCACTTT. Its translation: CASSPETGGSYNSPLHF.